The 8 T cell receptor beta chains below come from one sample, sequenced in a study of CD8 T cells in Susac syndrome. An input of about 0.5 to 1 ug of RNA was subjected to reverse transcription using random hexamers. TCRdb called the immunoSEQ multiplex PCR reads again in MiXCR, with one record for every CDR3 protein. The table lists approximately 70,000 distinct CDR3 sequences, nearly 96% of them singletons. Sequencing used CD4+ T cells from PBMCs. These receptors were obtained from a human donor with multiple sclerosis.

The CDR3 DNA reads as TGCAGTGCTAGAAGGACAGGGGATGTAGAGACCCAGTACTTC. Translated, it gives CSARRTGDVETQYF. V is TRBV20-1 and J is TRBJ2-5, with 9 bases lining up with TRBD1. Per the germline V gene, CDR1 is DFQATT and CDR2 is SNEGSKA (reference sequence). The CDR3 length is 14 residues. The ends lost 2 bases at V and 4 bases at J; junction bases unmatched: 5.

The chain carries TRBV6-5 and TRBJ2-7, with 12 bases that match TRBD2. This CDR3 region has 20 residues. V shed 4 bases and J 0 bases; nucleotides not matched to a gene: 16. Germline lookup yields CDR1 MNHEY and CDR2 SVGAGI. Here the CDR3 DNA reads TGTGCCAGCAGTTCCCCGCGGGCTAGCGGGGGGGCCGGACGCTCCTACGAGCAGTACTTC. This codes for CASSSPRASGGAGRSYEQYF.

J is TRBJ2-7 and V is TRBV7-2; TRBD1 aligns across 7 bases. Germline trimming cut 4 bases from V and 6 bases from J; bases unmatched to any gene: 6. Germline V gene data show CDR1 as SGHTA and CDR2 as FQGNSA. This CDR3 is 13 amino acids long. In DNA, the CDR3 is TGTGCCAGCAGCTATTACCGGGACAGCGAGCAGTACTTC. Translating gives CASSYYRDSEQYF. Complete variable domain (other parts from reference TRBV7-2 and TRBJ2-7): GAGVSQSPSNKVTEKGKDVELRCDPISGHTALYWYRQSLGQGLEFLIYFQGNSAPDKSGLPSDRFSAERTGGSVSTLTIQRTQQEDSAVYLCASSYYRDSEQYFGPGTRLTVT.

This sequence joins TRBV6-5 and TRBJ1-2; 8 bases agree with TRBD1. Germline V lookup: CDR1 MNHEY, CDR2 SVGAGI. The length of the CDR3 is 14 residues. The ends lost 5 bases at V and 4 bases at J; junction bases unmatched: 6. DNA of the CDR3: TGTGCCAGCAGTCGGGACAGGCCGCGCTATGGCTACACCTTC. It yields the protein CASSRDRPRYGYTF.

The V and J genes are TRBV9 and TRBJ2-2; D unclear. Per germline, CDR1 SGDLS and CDR2 YYNGEE. The CDR3 extends over 15 amino acids. V was cut by 0 bases and J by 2 bases, with 8 bases left in between. The chain's CDR3 is CASSVVPENTGELFF. The CDR3 DNA is TGTGCCAGCAGCGTAGTGCCTGAAAACACCGGGGAGCTGTTTTTT. Drawing the rest from reference TRBV9 and TRBJ2-2, the complete variable domain is DSGVTQTPKHLITATGQRVTLRCSPRSGDLSVYWYQQSLDQGLQFLIQYYNGEERAKGNILERFSAQQFPDLHSELNLSSLELGDSALYFCASSVVPENTGELFFGEGSRLTVL.

V is TRBV2 and J is TRBJ1-1; TRBD1 might be the D (5 bases). V lost 7 bases, J lost 1 base, and 13 bases lay in between. There are 14 residues in the CDR3. From germline, CDR1 is SNHLY and CDR2 FYNNEI. The CDR3 sequence: CASNWAGTNTEAFF. The DNA of the CDR3 is TGTGCCAGCAATTGGGCAGGGACGAACACTGAAGCTTTCTTT.

V is TRBV3-1 and J is TRBJ2-7, with 10 bases that match TRBD2. The germline gives CDR1 LGHDT, CDR2 YNNKEL (reference sequence). The CDR3 sequence is 14 residues long. J gave up 3 bases and V 6 bases, and 5 bases lay outside the gene matches. CDR3 bases: TGTGCCAGCAGTCTAGGACTAGCGGTCTACGAGCAGTACTTC. Protein sequence: CASSLGLAVYEQYF.

The chain couples TRBV20-1 to TRBJ2-7; D call uncertain. The CDR3 is 13 residues long. Per germline, CDR1 DFQATT and CDR2 SNEGSKA (reference sequence). V lost 1 base to trimming and J lost 7 bases, with 14 bases between them. CDR3 nucleotide sequence: TGCAGTGCTAGAGTTTCTTCTGTAATGGAGCAGTACTTC. This gives the protein CSARVSSVMEQYF.